This T cell receptor (beta chain) was captured by sequencing in a study of molecular identifiers for immune sequencing clone quantification. This CDR3 is built from 14 residues. CDR1 and CDR2 (germline): MNHEY, SMNVEV (reference sequence). A remark on this clonotype: Its ends do not fully match the called genes, so a read error is possible.

TCRdb ran MiXCR on the PCR reads and lists one entry per CDR3 protein. The table shows around 25,000 distinct CDR3 sequences, with roughly 17% occurring only once. The V and J genes are TRBV27 and TRBJ1-1; a weak D match, TRBD1 (5 bases). The source of this sequence is a human donor in good health. Some libraries in this study had Jurkat cell RNA spiked in. Sequenced sample: naive CD8+ T cells from blood, with Jurkat cell RNA spiked in. Subset specified: FACS-sorted CD8+CD4-CCR7+CD45RA+ naive T cells. CDR3 nucleotide sequence: TGTGCCGGCAGGGAACTCGCCGGCAAAACTGAAGCTTTCTTT. Protein sequence: CAGRELAGKTEAFF.